The rows below give T cell receptor beta chains drawn from one sample of a study of blood T cell repertoires in COVID-19. Sequencing was performed with immunoSEQ multiplex PCR; in TCRdb, only in-frame clones are kept and a portion is missing. The table has approximately 350,000 clones, about four fifths seen once. Material for sequencing was peripheral blood. Receptors were obtained from a man aged 30 to 39 with active or convalescent COVID-19. The CDR3 runs from the conserved cysteine through the conserved F or W.

V: TRBV25-1
CDR3: CASSDQTGNGEKLFF

V: TRBV5-1
CDR3: CASSPGGPGNTIYF

V: TRBV21-1
CDR3: CASTVAGALSTDTQYF

V: TRBV18
CDR3: CASSPGEITEAFF

V: TRBV5-6
CDR3: CASSLGVGYTF

V: TRBV5-5
CDR3: CASSRIWGGPNYGYTF

V: TRBV4-1
CDR3: CASSQGVGTGYNSPLHF

V: TRBV6-5
CDR3: CASSGQGSNSPLHF

V: TRBV7-6
CDR3: CASSASGVFGANVLTF

V: TRBV5-6
CDR3: CASSFRDYQYNEQFF

V: TRBV3-1/TRBV3-2
CDR3: CASSHRTGTNQPQHF

V: TRBV15
CDR3: CATSRDPGYEQYF

V: TRBV13
CDR3: CASSPVEGPGGTEAFF

V: TRBV5-6
CDR3: CASSVSQGRYGYTF

V: TRBV7-2
CDR3: CASSYGTGSSGNTIYF